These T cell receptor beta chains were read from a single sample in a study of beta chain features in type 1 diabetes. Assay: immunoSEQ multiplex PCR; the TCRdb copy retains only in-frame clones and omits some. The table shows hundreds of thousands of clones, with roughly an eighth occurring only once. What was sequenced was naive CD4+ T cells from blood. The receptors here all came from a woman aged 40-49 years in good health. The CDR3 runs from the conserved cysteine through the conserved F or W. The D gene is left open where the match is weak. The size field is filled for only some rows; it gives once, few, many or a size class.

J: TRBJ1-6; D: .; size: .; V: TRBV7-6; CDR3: CASSSRQSRSPLHF; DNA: TGTGCCAGCAGCTCCAGACAGTCCCGATCACCCCTCCACTTT
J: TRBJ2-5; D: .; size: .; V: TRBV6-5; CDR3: CASRLTGYQETQYF; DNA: TGTGCCAGCAGATTGACGGGGTACCAAGAGACCCAGTACTTC
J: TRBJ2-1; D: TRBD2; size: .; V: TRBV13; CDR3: CASSLALTSGGYNEQFF; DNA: TGTGCCAGCAGCTTGGCCCTGACTAGCGGGGGCTACAATGAGCAGTTCTTC
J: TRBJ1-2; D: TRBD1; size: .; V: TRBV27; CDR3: CASRPDRDPYGYTF; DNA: TGTGCCAGCAGGCCCGACAGGGACCCCTATGGCTACACCTTC
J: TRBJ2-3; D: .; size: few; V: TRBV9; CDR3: CASSGPTGMDTQYF; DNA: TGTGCCAGCAGCGGACCGACTGGTATGGATACGCAGTATTTT
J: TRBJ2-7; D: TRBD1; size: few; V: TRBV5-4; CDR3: CAETDRVTYEQYF; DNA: TGTGCCGAAACGGACAGGGTAACCTACGAGCAGTACTTC
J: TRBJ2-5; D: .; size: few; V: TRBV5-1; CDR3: CASSSPGGQETQYF; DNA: TGCGCCAGCAGCTCCCCCGGGGGACAAGAGACCCAGTACTTC
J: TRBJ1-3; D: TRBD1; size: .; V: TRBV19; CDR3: CASRTGGRNTIYF; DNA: TGTGCCAGTAGGACAGGGGGAAGAAACACCATATATTTT
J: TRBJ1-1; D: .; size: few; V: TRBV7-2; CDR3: CASSSVSEAFF; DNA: TGTGCCAGCAGCTCGGTTTCTGAAGCTTTCTTT
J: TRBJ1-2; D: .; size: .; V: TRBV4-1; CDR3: CASSPPSRVARGSYGYTF; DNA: TGCGCCAGCAGCCCTCCGTCCAGGGTCGCGCGGGGGTCCTATGGCTACACCTTC
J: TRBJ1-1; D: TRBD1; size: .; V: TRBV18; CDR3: CASSRNGAGGYGDTEAFF; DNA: TGTGCCAGCTCACGAAATGGCGCAGGGGGATATGGGGACACTGAAGCTTTCTTT
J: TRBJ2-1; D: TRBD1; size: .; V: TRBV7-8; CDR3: CASSPLPGQAIIEQFF; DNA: TGTGCCAGCAGCCCACTACCGGGACAGGCAATAATTGAGCAGTTCTTC
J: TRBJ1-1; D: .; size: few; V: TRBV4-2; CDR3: CASSQGAGLYTEAFF; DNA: TGTGCCAGCAGCCAAGGGGCGGGGCTCTACACTGAAGCTTTCTTT
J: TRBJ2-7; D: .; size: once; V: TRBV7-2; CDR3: CASHGGPYEQYF; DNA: TGTGCCAGCCACGGGGGGCCCTACGAGCAGTACTTC
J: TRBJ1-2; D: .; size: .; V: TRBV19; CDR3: CASTKERINRAYGYTF; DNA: TGTGCCAGTACGAAGGAGCGGATTAACAGAGCCTATGGCTACACCTTC
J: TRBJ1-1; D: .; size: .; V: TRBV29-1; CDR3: CSSTGRGNTEAFF; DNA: TGCAGCTCCACGGGGAGGGGAAACACTGAAGCTTTCTTT
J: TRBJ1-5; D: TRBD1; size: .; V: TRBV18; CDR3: CASSASTGSMNQPQHF; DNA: TGTGCCAGCTCAGCATCGACAGGGTCGATGAATCAGCCCCAGCATTTT
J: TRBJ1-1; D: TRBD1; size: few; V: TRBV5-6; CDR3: CASSPKGRGKTFF; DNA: TGTGCCAGCAGCCCTAAGGGCAGGGGGAAAACTTTCTTT
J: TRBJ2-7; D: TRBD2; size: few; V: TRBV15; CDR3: CATSRDRRGAYEQYF; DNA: TGTGCCACCAGCAGAGATAGGCGGGGGGCCTACGAGCAGTACTTC
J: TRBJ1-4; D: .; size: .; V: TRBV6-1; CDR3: CASRQQGGDEKLFF; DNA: TGTGCCAGCAGGCAACAGGGAGGGGATGAAAAACTGTTTTTT
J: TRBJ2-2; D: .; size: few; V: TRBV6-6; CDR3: CASSLGPGELFF; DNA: TGTGCCAGCAGTTTGGGGCCCGGGGAGCTGTTTTTT
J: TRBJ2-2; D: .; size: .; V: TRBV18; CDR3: CASFHSTGELFF; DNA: TGTGCCAGCTTCCACAGTACCGGGGAGCTGTTTTTT
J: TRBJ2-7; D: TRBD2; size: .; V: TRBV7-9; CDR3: CASSFPSGVMGEQYF; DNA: TGTGCCAGCAGCTTTCCTAGCGGGGTTATGGGCGAGCAGTACTTC
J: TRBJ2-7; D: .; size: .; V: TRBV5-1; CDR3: CASSLAPGTGREQYF; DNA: TGCGCCAGCAGCTTGGCGCCCGGAACAGGGCGTGAGCAGTACTTC
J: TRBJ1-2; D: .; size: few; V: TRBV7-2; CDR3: CASSYFGRDYGYTF; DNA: TGTGCCAGCAGCTACTTCGGCAGGGACTATGGCTACACCTTC
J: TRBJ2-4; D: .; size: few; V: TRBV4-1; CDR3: CASSQVLAGGKNIQYF; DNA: TGCGCCAGCAGCCAAGTCTTGGCAGGGGGGAAAAACATTCAGTACTTC
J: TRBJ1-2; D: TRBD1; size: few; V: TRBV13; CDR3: CASSLNIQGLGGYTF; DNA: TGTGCCAGCAGCTTAAATATACAGGGGCTGGGCGGCTACACCTTC
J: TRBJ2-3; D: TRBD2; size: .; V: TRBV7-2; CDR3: CASSLVPAGATDTQYF; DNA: TGTGCCAGCAGCTTAGTACCAGCGGGGGCCACAGATACGCAGTATTTT
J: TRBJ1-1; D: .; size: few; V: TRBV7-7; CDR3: CASSRRENTEAFF; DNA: TGTGCTAGCAGCCGCCGGGAGAACACTGAAGCTTTCTTT
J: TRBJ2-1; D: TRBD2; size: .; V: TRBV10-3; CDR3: CAISSSLAVINEQFF; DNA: TGTGCCATCAGTAGTAGTCTAGCGGTTATTAATGAGCAGTTCTTC
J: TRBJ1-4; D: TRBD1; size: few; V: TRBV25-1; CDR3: CASRWTGGGEKLFF; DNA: TGTGCCAGCAGGTGGACAGGGGGAGGTGAAAAACTGTTTTTT
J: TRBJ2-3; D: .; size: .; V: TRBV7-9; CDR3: CASSEVRADTQYF; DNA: TGTGCCAGCAGCGAAGTACGAGCGGATACGCAGTATTTT
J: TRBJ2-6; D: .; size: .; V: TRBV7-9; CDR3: CASSFRETGKGANVLTF; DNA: TGTGCCAGCAGCTTTAGGGAGACGGGAAAAGGGGCCAACGTCCTGACTTTC
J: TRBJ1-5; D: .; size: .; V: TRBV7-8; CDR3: CASSLVKRGLYSNQPQHF; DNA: TGTGCCAGCAGCTTAGTCAAGAGGGGACTATATAGCAATCAGCCCCAGCATTTT
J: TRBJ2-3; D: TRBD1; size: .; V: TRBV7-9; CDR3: CASSPGQGRTDTQYF; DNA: TGTGCCAGCAGCCCGGGACAGGGTCGGACAGATACGCAGTATTTT
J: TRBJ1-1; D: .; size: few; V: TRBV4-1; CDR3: CASSPRNIRRPLLREAFF; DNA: TGCGCCAGCAGCCCTCGAAACATCCGGAGGCCTCTCCTCCGGGAAGCTTTCTTT
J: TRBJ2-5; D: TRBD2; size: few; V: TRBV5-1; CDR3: CASSRGLAGGETQYF; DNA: TGCGCCAGCAGTCGGGGACTAGCGGGGGGCGAGACCCAGTACTTC
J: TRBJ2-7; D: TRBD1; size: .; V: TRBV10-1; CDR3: CASSDLRTGTGNPYEQYF; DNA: TGCGCCAGCAGTGATCTCAGAACCGGGACAGGGAACCCCTACGAGCAGTACTTC
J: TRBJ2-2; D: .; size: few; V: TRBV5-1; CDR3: CASSLDRSGELFF; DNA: TGCGCCAGCAGCTTGGATCGGTCCGGGGAGCTGTTTTTT
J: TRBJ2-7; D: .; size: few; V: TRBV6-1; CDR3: CASSERVGQNYEQYF; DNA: TGTGCCAGCAGTGAAAGGGTAGGACAGAACTACGAGCAGTACTTC
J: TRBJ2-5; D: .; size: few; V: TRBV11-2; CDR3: CASSPGSGTQYF; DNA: TGTGCCAGCAGCCCCGGGTCCGGGACCCAGTACTTC
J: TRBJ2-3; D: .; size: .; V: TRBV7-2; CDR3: CASSSNEGDTQYF; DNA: TGTGCCAGCAGCTCCAATGAGGGAGATACGCAGTATTTT
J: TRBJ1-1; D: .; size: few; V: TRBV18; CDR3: CASSPSPGHKNTEAFF; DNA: TGTGCCAGCTCACCGTCTCCGGGACACAAGAACACTGAAGCTTTCTTT
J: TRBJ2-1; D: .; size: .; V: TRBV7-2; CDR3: CASTRTTYNEQFF; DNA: TGTGCCAGCACCAGGACTACATACAATGAGCAGTTCTTC
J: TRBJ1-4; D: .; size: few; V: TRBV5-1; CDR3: CASSALPGEGEKLFF; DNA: TGCGCCAGCAGCGCCCTCCCAGGGGAGGGTGAAAAACTGTTTTTT
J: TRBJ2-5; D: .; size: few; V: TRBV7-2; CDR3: CASSPTGETQYF; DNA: TGTGCCAGCAGCCCCACGGGGGAGACCCAGTACTTC